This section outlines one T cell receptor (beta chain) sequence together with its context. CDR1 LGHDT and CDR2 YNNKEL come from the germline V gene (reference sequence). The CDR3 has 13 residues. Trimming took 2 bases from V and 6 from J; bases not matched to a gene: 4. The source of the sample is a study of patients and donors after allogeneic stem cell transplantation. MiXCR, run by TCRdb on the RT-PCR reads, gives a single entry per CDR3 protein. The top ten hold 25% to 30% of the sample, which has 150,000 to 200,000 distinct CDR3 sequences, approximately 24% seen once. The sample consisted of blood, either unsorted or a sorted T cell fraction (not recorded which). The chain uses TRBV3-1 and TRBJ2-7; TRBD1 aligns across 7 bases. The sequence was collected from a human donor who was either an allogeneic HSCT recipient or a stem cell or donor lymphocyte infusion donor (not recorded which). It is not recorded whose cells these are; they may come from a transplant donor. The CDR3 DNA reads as TGTGCCAGCAGCCAAAGGGGACAGCTCGAGCAGTACTTC. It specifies CASSQRGQLEQYF.